The rows below give T cell receptor beta chains drawn from one sample of a study of blood T cell repertoires in COVID-19. Profiled with immunoSEQ multiplex PCR; TCRdb holds only in-frame clones, not every one. In the table there are 90,000 to 120,000 clones, around 82% of which are singletons. Sequences were obtained from peripheral blood. The receptors originated from a human donor in a cohort sampled during active COVID-19. Both conserved end residues are trimmed from each CDR3.

V gene	CDR3 protein
TRBV5-4	ASSSGQGPGYEQY
TRBV19	ASSKGAEEKLF
TRBV11-2	ASSLAGGLGTDTQY
TRBV19	ASSSGRDSPTSNYGYT
TRBV7-3	ASSLKPGGPGELF
TRBV4-3	ASSPGQLVSGANVLT
TRBV5-6	ASSPWGQASTEAF
TRBV5-6	ASSWDRSTDTQY
TRBV6-6	AGQGAGGADTGELF
TRBV7-2	ASSKRADRGLDTQY
TRBV7-2	ASSLGSTGAYSNQPQH
TRBV27	ASSPGQYNEQF
TRBV7-6	ASSLGRRGNTEAF
TRBV4-3	ASSPGRGVPDTQY
TRBV7-6	ASSLSPKTSGISNEQF
TRBV3-1/TRBV3-2	ASSQSSGRETQY
TRBV5-8	ASSPGGAPRGYT
TRBV19	ASRSSGQLPSEAF
TRBV24-1	ATRGTENTEAF
TRBV28	ASSLISTGVHEQY